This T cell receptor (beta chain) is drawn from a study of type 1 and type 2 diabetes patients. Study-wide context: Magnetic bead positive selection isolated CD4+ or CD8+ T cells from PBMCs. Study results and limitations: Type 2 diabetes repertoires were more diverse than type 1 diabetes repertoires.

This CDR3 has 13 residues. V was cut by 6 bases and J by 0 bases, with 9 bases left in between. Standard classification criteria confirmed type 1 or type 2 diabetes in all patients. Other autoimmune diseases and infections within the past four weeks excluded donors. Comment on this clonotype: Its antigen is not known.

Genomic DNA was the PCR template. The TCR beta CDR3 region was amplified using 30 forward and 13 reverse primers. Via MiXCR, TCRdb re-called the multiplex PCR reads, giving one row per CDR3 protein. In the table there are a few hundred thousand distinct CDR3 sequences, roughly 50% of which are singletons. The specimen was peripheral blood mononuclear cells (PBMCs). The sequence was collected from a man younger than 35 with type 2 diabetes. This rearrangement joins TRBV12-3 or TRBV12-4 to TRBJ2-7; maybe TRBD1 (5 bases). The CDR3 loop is CASSPQVSYEQYF. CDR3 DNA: TGTGCCAGCAGCCCACAGGTCTCCTACGAGCAGTACTTC.